One and the same sample provided the 29 T cell receptor beta chains below, sequenced in a study of response to subunit inactivated influenza vaccine. TCRdb recomputed calls from the RT-PCR reads with MiXCR, one row per CDR3 protein. The sample has 450,000 to 700,000 distinct CDR3 sequences, 12% to 15% seen once. The specimen was PBMCs from blood, collected approximately 13 days after vaccination. The receptor set was obtained from a man aged 50 to 60 who received an inactivated influenza vaccine.

This chain connects TRBV29-1 to TRBJ2-2; TRBD1 or TRBD2 may be the D gene (5 bases each). The CDR3 length is 14 residues. Trimming shortened V by 6 bases and J by 4 bases, and 15 bases separated the two germline ends. The germline CDR1 and CDR2 sequences are SQVTM and ANQGSEA. The DNA of the CDR3 is TGCAGCGTGGATCTGGGACCAAGCACCGGGGAGCTGTTTTTT. Protein: CSVDLGPSTGELFF.

V is TRBV5-1 and J is TRBJ2-3; 13 bases are a match to TRBD2. V was clipped by 4 bases and J by 2 bases; unmatched bases: 4. The CDR3 consists of 16 residues. Germline V lookup: CDR1 SGHRS, CDR2 YFSETQ. The CDR3 nucleotides read TGCGCCAGCAGCATGGGACTAGCGGGAAACACAGATACGCAGTATTTT. It encodes CASSMGLAGNTDTQYF.

This clonotype has at least ten counts. The chain couples TRBV29-1 to TRBJ2-1; TRBD1 agrees at 9 bases. Looked up from germline, CDR1 is SQVTM and CDR2 is ANQGSEA. This CDR3 contains 12 residues. CDR3 sequence reads: CRRQGVLGAQFF. The CDR3 DNA is TGCAGAAGACAGGGGGTCTTGGGAGCGCAGTTCTTC.

The genes are TRBV12-3 or TRBV12-4 and TRBJ2-7; either TRBD1 or TRBD2 may fit D (7 bases each). The CDR3 sequence is 18 residues long. The V and J ends lost 7 bases and 0 bases respectively, with 25 bases between them. The CDR3 loop is CASTPGQSLADRSYEQYF. The CDR3 DNA is TGTGCCAGCACCCCGGGACAGAGCCTAGCGGACCGCTCCTACGAGCAGTACTTC.

The chain joins TRBV4-1 to TRBJ2-1; D gene uncertain. There are 13 residues in the CDR3. V lost 3 bases, J lost 9 bases, and 12 bases lay in between. The germline CDR1 and CDR2 sequences are MGHRA and YSYEKL. In DNA form, the CDR3 reads TGCGCCAGCAGCCATCCCCGACGGAGTGAGCAGTTCTTC. Translation: CASSHPRRSEQFF.

This clonotype was found a few times. The chain employs TRBV20-1 and TRBJ2-7; 10 bases fit TRBD1. This CDR3 comprises 15 residues. Trimming at V came to 3 bases and at J to 6 bases, leaving 11 bases not matched to a gene. The V gene's germline CDR1 is DFQATT and CDR2 SNEGSKA (reference sequence). The DNA of the CDR3 is TGCAGTGCTAGGATGGGGCGGACAGGGGGTTCCGAGCAGTACTTC. Protein product: CSARMGRTGGSEQYF.

This clonotype showed up just a few times. This rearrangement joins TRBV5-1 to TRBJ2-2; no definite D call. Per germline, CDR1 SGHRS and CDR2 YFSETQ. The CDR3 is made up of 16 amino acids. V was cut by 1 base and J by 1 base, with 11 bases left in between. The CDR3 reads CASSLITGENTGELFF. The DNA of the CDR3 is TGCGCCAGCAGCTTGATCACTGGGGAGAACACCGGGGAGCTGTTTTTT.

The rearrangement joins TRBV10-3 to TRBJ2-5; a weak D match, TRBD2 (6 bases). Germline CDR1 reads ENHRY; CDR2 reads SYGVKD. V shed 2 bases and J shed 3 bases, with 13 bases lying between them. The CDR3 covers 15 residues. In DNA, the CDR3 is TGTGCCATCAGTGAGATGACAACGGGGGAAGAGACCCAGTACTTC. This translates into CAISEMTTGEETQYF.

DNA of the CDR3: TGTGCCAGCAGGACCGGGATTGCGACCAACTATGGCTACACCTTC. Residues: CASRTGIATNYGYTF. The genes are TRBV6-1 and TRBJ1-2, with no clear D. CDR1 is MNHNS and CDR2 is SASEGT in the germline V gene. The V end was cut by 6 bases, the J end by 2 bases, with 16 bases between. The CDR3 loop spans 15 amino acids.

CDR3 in amino acids: CASSFTSRDGMNTEAFF. The DNA for the CDR3 is TGTGCCAGCAGTTTTACTAGCAGGGATGGTATGAACACTGAAGCTTTCTTT. The chain is built from TRBV28 and TRBJ1-1, with a weak D call TRBD1 (5 bases). The CDR3 spans 17 residues. In germline, CDR1 is MDHEN, CDR2 SYDVKM. V lost 3 bases and J lost 0, with 17 bases in between. Full variable domain (outside the CDR3, taken from reference TRBV28 and TRBJ1-1): DVKVTQSSRYLVKRTGEKVFLECVQDMDHENMFWYRQDPGLGLRLIYFSYDVKMKEKGDIPEGYSVSREKKERFSLILESASTNQTSMYLCASSFTSRDGMNTEAFFGQGTRLTVV.

This clonotype was seen at least ten times. V and J are TRBV29-1 and TRBJ1-2, with 8 nucleotides matching TRBD1. This CDR3 is built from 13 residues. Germline V gene data show CDR1 as SQVTM and CDR2 as ANQGSEA. Trimming removed 4 bases from V and 4 bases from J; junction bases left unmatched: 5. This CDR3 reads CSVVGQDVYGYTF. CDR3 DNA: TGCAGCGTTGTGGGACAGGATGTCTATGGCTACACCTTC.

This clonotype was seen more than once but under ten times. This chain links TRBV18 with TRBJ2-6, with 10 positions matching TRBD2. There are 18 residues in the CDR3. Trimming removed 6 bases from V and 2 bases from J; junction bases left unmatched: 10. Per the germline V gene, CDR1 is KGHSH and CDR2 is LQKENI. The CDR3 sequence: CASSPLGAGGPGANVLTF. In nucleotides, the CDR3 is TGTGCCAGCTCGCCCCTTGGAGCGGGAGGGCCTGGGGCCAACGTCCTGACTTTC.

This clonotype was recorded once. The rearrangement uses TRBV6-2 or TRBV6-3 and TRBJ2-1; D might be TRBD1 (6 bases). Trimming took 6 bases from V and 11 from J, leaving 20 bases between them. This CDR3 comprises 14 residues. The germline gives CDR1 MNHEY, CDR2 SVGEGT. In nucleotides, the CDR3 is TGTGCCAGCAGAAACTCCGTTACAGGGTCGAAGCAGTTCTTC. It specifies CASRNSVTGSKQFF.

This clonotype was seen a few times. The chain combines TRBV28 with TRBJ1-1; D remains ambiguous. Germline V lookup: CDR1 MDHEN, CDR2 SYDVKM. The V end was cut by 1 base, the J end by 3 bases, with 3 bases between. This CDR3 comprises 12 residues. This chain's CDR3 is CASSLLYTEAFF. The CDR3 nucleotides are TGTGCCAGCAGTTTATTATACACTGAAGCTTTCTTT.

A word on this clonotype: An end of the junction does not agree with germline; a read error may underlie this. This rearrangement joins TRBV11-2 to TRBJ2-1; tentatively, D is TRBD2 (7 bases). The germline CDR1 and CDR2 sequences are SGHAT and FQNNGV. This CDR3 has 13 residues. CDR3 nucleotide sequence: TGTGCCAGCAGCTCCCCGACACGGGGGGCCTTCTCCTTC. It encodes CASSSPTRGAFSF.

This clonotype was seen a few times. The rearrangement links TRBV7-2 to TRBJ2-1; 7 bases agree with TRBD2. The germline CDR1 and CDR2 sequences are SGHTA and FQGNSA. V shed 0 bases, J shed 6 bases, and the junction held 11 bases outside the gene matches. CDR3 length: 17 amino acids. The CDR3 here is CASSLAHGLEVANEQFF. CDR3 in DNA: TGTGCCAGCAGCTTAGCGCACGGACTAGAGGTTGCCAATGAGCAGTTCTTC. Full variable domain (outside the CDR3, taken from reference TRBV7-2 and TRBJ2-1): GAGVSQSPSNKVTEKGKDVELRCDPISGHTALYWYRQSLGQGLEFLIYFQGNSAPDKSGLPSDRFSAERTGGSVSTLTIQRTQQEDSAVYLCASSLAHGLEVANEQFFGPGTRLTVL.

This clonotype appeared a few times. The chain uses TRBV20-1 and TRBJ2-2; D is unclear. The germline V gene has CDR1 DFQATT and CDR2 SNEGSKA (reference sequence). Deletions cut 0 bases from V and 5 bases from J, with 13 bases between. This CDR3 has 15 residues. DNA of the CDR3: TGCAGTGCTAGAGATCGTGCACCTCATACCGGGGAGCTGTTTTTT. Translating it yields CSARDRAPHTGELFF.

This clonotype occurred a few times. This rearrangement joins TRBV7-8 to TRBJ1-1, with D unresolved. Germline values: CDR1 SGHVS, CDR2 FQNEAQ. The CDR3 extends over 12 amino acids. V lost 3 bases, J lost 5 bases, and 7 bases lay in between. Here the CDR3 DNA reads TGTGCCAGCAGCTTCTCAGGTACTGAAGCTTTCTTT. Protein product: CASSFSGTEAFF.

The chain recombines TRBV4-3 with TRBJ2-7; 7 bases match TRBD1. Germline loops: CDR1 LGHNA, CDR2 YSLEER. V lost 0 bases and J lost 3; bases outside the gene matches: 5. The length of the CDR3 is 15 residues. The CDR3 sequence is CASSQERTGFYEQYF. CDR3 in DNA: TGCGCCAGCAGCCAAGAGCGGACAGGCTTCTACGAGCAGTACTTC.

This chain links TRBV7-9 with TRBJ2-7, with D perhaps matching TRBD2 (5 bases). Trimming pared 3 bases from V and 5 bases from J, leaving 17 bases between. CDR1 is SEHNR, CDR2 FQNEAQ, per germline (reference sequence). The length of the CDR3 is 15 residues. CDR3 coding DNA: TGTGCCAGCAGCTTGGGAAAAAAATGGACTGACGAGCAGTACTTC. It specifies CASSLGKKWTDEQYF.

This rearrangement joins TRBV2 to TRBJ1-6, with D unclear. Germline loops: CDR1 SNHLY, CDR2 FYNNEI. This CDR3 has 13 residues. Trimming stripped 3 bases from V and 10 bases from J, with 10 bases between. As DNA, the CDR3 is TGTGCCAGCAGTGAGGAGGGAAGCTCACCCCTCCACTTT. It is translated as CASSEEGSSPLHF.

At least ten counts were recorded for this clonotype. The genes are TRBV20-1 and TRBJ2-1; 8 bases line up with TRBD1. Germline CDR1 is DFQATT and CDR2 is SNEGSKA (reference sequence). Unmatched junction bases numbered 5, after V lost 4 bases and J lost 9 bases. The CDR3 length is 12 residues. The CDR3 sequence: CSATRQGLEQFF. The CDR3 coding sequence is TGCAGTGCTACCCGACAGGGGCTTGAGCAGTTCTTC.

The rearrangement joins TRBV5-1 to TRBJ1-5; no clear D gene. The CDR3 is 14 residues long. The V and J ends lost 4 bases and 5 bases respectively, with 13 bases between them. CDR1 and CDR2 (germline): SGHRS, YFSETQ. CDR3 protein: CASSADGNYQPQHF. CDR3 nucleotides: TGCGCCAGCAGCGCGGACGGAAATTATCAGCCCCAGCATTTT. The variable domain in full, with the rest retrieved from reference TRBV5-1 and TRBJ1-5, is KAGVTQTPRYLIKTRGQQVTLSCSPISGHRSVSWYQQTPGQGLQFLFEYFSETQRNKGNFPGRFSGRQFSNSRSEMNVSTLELGDSALYLCASSADGNYQPQHFGDGTRLSIL.

In its sample, this clonotype was seen a few times. V is TRBV11-2 and J is TRBJ2-6, with 9 bases that match TRBD1. The CDR3 length is 18 residues. Germline V gene data show CDR1 as SGHAT and CDR2 as FQNNGV. V trimming: 5 bases; J trimming: 0 bases; junction bases outside the gene matches: 8. CDR3 amino acids: CASSRTGVGLSGANVLTF. The CDR3 DNA reads as TGTGCCAGCAGCCGGACAGGGGTCGGACTCTCTGGGGCCAACGTCCTGACTTTC.

Remarks on this clonotype: One end of the junction fails to match germline, which may point to a read error. DNA for the CDR3: TGTGCCACCGGGGGCGGGGTAGCCAGAAACATTCAGTACTTC. It translates to CATGGGVARNIQYF. The chain employs TRBV10-3 and TRBJ2-4; TRBD1 or TRBD2 may be the D gene (6 bases each). This CDR3 is 14 amino acids long. The V gene's germline CDR1 is ENHRY and CDR2 SYGVKD.

The chain carries TRBV10-3 and TRBJ2-1; 10 positions agree with TRBD1. The trim removed 4 bases at V and 1 base at J, leaving 4 bases unmatched. CDR3 length equals 16 residues. Germline CDR1 and CDR2: ENHRY and SYGVKD. The CDR3 DNA reads as TGTGCCATCAGTGGAGTGGGACAGGGGTCCTACAATGAGCAGTTCTTC. Translating gives CAISGVGQGSYNEQFF.

The genes are TRBV30 and TRBJ2-6; a weak D match, TRBD2 (6 bases). The CDR3 consists of 16 residues. Looked up from germline, CDR1 is GTSNPN and CDR2 is SVGIG (reference sequence). V lost 4 bases and J lost 2, with 15 bases in between. CDR3 sequence reads: CAWTPPGRPGANVLTF. In nucleotides, the CDR3 is TGTGCCTGGACCCCCCCGGGGAGGCCTGGGGCCAACGTCCTGACTTTC.

This clonotype has only a few counts. The chain couples TRBV5-1 to TRBJ2-2; D may match TRBD1 or TRBD2 (6 bases each). The CDR3 spans 15 residues. CDR1 SGHRS and CDR2 YFSETQ come from the germline V gene. With 1 base removed from V and 3 bases from J, the gap between germline ends came to 10 bases. The CDR3 is CASSLMGGDTGELFF. In nucleotides, the CDR3 is TGCGCCAGCAGCTTGATGGGGGGCGACACCGGGGAGCTGTTTTTT.

J is TRBJ2-1 and V is TRBV12-3 or TRBV12-4, with 8 bases that match TRBD2. The V segment lost 2 bases and the J segment 4 bases; nucleotides outside the gene matches: 4. The CDR3 contains 15 residues. As DNA, the CDR3 is TGTGCCAGCAGTTTACTCGGGAGGGGATACAATGAGCAGTTCTTC. Amino acids: CASSLLGRGYNEQFF.